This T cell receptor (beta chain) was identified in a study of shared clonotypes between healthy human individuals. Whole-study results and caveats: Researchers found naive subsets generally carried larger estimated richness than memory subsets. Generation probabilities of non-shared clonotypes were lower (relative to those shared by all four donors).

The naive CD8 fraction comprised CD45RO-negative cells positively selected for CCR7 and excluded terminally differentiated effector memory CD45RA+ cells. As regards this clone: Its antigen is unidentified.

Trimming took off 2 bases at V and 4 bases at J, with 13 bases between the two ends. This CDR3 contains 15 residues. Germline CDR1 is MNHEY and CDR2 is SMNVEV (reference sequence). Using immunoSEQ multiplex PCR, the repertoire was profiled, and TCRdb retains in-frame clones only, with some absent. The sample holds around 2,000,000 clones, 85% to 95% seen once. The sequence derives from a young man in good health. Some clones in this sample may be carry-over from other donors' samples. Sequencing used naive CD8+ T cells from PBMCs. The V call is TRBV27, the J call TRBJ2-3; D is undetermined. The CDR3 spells CASSLTKAFPDTQYF. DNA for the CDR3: TGTGCCAGCAGTTTAACAAAGGCGTTCCCAGATACGCAGTATTTT.